This TCR beta chain derives from a study of cytomegalovirus exposure and HLA in healthy donors. Findings and limits, study-wide: Cytomegalovirus association was listed for 150 or so TCR beta chains.

In the PCR, 60 Vbeta and 13 Jbeta primers were used. Some clones are missing from TCRdb's copy, which holds only in-frame ones; the method was immunoSEQ multiplex PCR. The sample lists more than 85,000 clones, around four fifths occurring once. Note on this clone: What it binds is not known.

Germline lookup yields CDR1 SGHNT and CDR2 YENEEA. The CDR3 sequence is 15 residues long. V lost 6 bases, J lost 4 bases, and 16 bases lay in between. Sequencing was carried out using PBMCs. This clonotype was obtained from a man aged 25-40 years in good health and CMV-seronegative. The chain has TRBV11-3 and TRBJ1-3; the D gene is possibly TRBD1 (5 bases). CDR3 residues: CASSQSGTEGNTIYF. DNA of the CDR3: TGTGCCAGCAGTCAGAGCGGGACGGAAGGAAACACCATATATTTT.